This entry lists 2 T cell receptor beta chains sequenced from one sample in a study of blood T cells in healthy people across ages. PCR was performed a second time for roughly 7 to 11 cycles using a sample-barcoded 5' primer and a J-beta primer mix. Each CDR3 protein is one row after TCRdb ran MiXCR on the 5' RACE reads. The repertoire holds about 1 million distinct CDR3 sequences, around 43% seen once, with under 20% in the top ten. The sample was blood. The source of these receptors is an older woman in good health.

The V gene is TRBV29-1, the J gene TRBJ2-1; TRBD2 is a possible D gene (5 bases). The J call may be mistaken, given a closer DNA end match to TRBJ2-7. Germline V gives CDR1 SQVTM, CDR2 ANQGSEA. This CDR3 is 12 amino acids long. CDR3 protein: CSVAGRGDEQYF. The CDR3 coding sequence is TGCAGCGTTGCAGGTCGGGGAGATGAGCAGTACTTC.

V usage is TRBV19 and J usage is TRBJ2-3, with 7 bases that match TRBD2. Germline V gene lookup returns CDR1 LNHDA and CDR2 SQIVND (reference sequence). The CDR3 covers 16 residues. J lost 3 bases, V lost 1 base, and 7 bases had no gene match. This chain's CDR3 is CASSIGTSKLTDTQYF. CDR3 sequence (DNA): TGTGCCAGTAGTATAGGGACTAGTAAGTTGACAGATACGCAGTATTTT.